This T cell receptor beta chain comes out of a study of CD8+ T cells in alopecia areata. For the study at large: Treated patients swallowed 5 to 10 mg of oral tofacitinib twice daily. Tofacitinib therapy lasting 6 to 18 months was followed by 6 months off drug. General study results and limits: TCR sharing across patients was less clear than in mice, possibly HLA-related.

Extracted RNA was reverse transcribed, and the resulting cDNA served as sequencing template. Produced via immunoSEQ multiplex PCR; TCRdb's table is partial and in-frame only. Among 250,000 or so clones listed, around 67% were seen once. Germline V gives CDR1 LGHNA, CDR2 YSLEER. Germline trimming cut 1 base from V and 6 bases from J; bases unmatched to any gene: 4. The CDR3 has 15 amino acids. Lesional scalp tissue (obtained by punch biopsy) and peripheral blood were collected from alopecia areata patients. Comments on this clone: What it binds is not known.

The chain carries TRBV4-3 and TRBJ2-3, with 10 bases aligning to TRBD1. The sample here was CD4+ T cells sorted from blood, taken at week 0. This clonotype originated in a human donor with alopecia areata. The CDR3 region has the DNA TGCGCCAGCAGCCAAGTTCCGGGACAGGGGGATACGCAGTATTTT. Residues: CASSQVPGQGDTQYF.